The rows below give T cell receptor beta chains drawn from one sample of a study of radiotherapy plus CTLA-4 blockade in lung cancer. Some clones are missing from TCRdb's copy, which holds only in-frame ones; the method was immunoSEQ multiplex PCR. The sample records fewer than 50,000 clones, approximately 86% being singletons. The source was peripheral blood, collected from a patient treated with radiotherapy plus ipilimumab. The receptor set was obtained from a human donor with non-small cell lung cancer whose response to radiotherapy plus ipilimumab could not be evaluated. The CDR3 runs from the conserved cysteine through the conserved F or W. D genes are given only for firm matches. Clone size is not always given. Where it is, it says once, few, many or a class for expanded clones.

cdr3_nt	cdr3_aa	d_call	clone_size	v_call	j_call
TGCGCCAGCAGCTTGGAAGGAGAGATAAATCAGCCCCAGCATTTT	CASSLEGEINQPQHF	NA	NA	TRBV5-1	TRBJ1-5
TGTGCCAGCAGTACGGGGGACAACACCGGGGAGCTGTTTTTT	CASSTGDNTGELFF	NA	NA	TRBV28	TRBJ2-2
TGTGCCAGCACCCAGGGGGGCACAGATACGCAGTATTTT	CASTQGGTDTQYF	TRBD1	NA	TRBV13	TRBJ2-3
TGCGCCAGCAGCGACTCCACCTTGCAGTATACGCAGTATTTT	CASSDSTLQYTQYF	NA	NA	TRBV10-2	TRBJ2-3
TGTGCCAGCAGCTCGCGACAGGGGGCTGTCTATGGCTACACCTTC	CASSSRQGAVYGYTF	TRBD1	NA	TRBV11-1	TRBJ1-2
TGTGCCAGCAGCCGACAGGTTCAAGAGACCCAGTACTTC	CASSRQVQETQYF	NA	NA	TRBV25-1	TRBJ2-5
TGTGCCAGCAGACTCCGGCGGGGCCAGTCTTCCTTTGGCTATGGCTACACCTTC	CASRLRRGQSSFGYGYTF	NA	NA	TRBV5-4	TRBJ1-2
TGTGCCAGCAGTTCCCTCGTCCCAGGGGAAGAGACCCAGTACTTC	CASSSLVPGEETQYF	NA	NA	TRBV6-6	TRBJ2-5
TGTGCCAGCAGGGGCGGGGGGCGCATTGGCTATGGCTACACCTTC	CASRGGGRIGYGYTF	NA	few	TRBV5-6	TRBJ1-2
TGTGCCAGCTCACCCGACAGGCCCTCGGGAGGAAACACCATATATTTT	CASSPDRPSGGNTIYF	NA	NA	TRBV18	TRBJ1-3
TGTGCCTGCGGGGCAGGGCGGAACGAGCAGTACTTC	CACGAGRNEQYF	NA	NA	TRBV19	TRBJ2-7
TGTGCCAGCAGTGAAAACGGTTTGGGGGGCGAGCAGTACTTC	CASSENGLGGEQYF	NA	once	TRBV6-1	TRBJ2-7
TGTGCCAGCAATGGTGGGACAGGGGGCAATGGCTACACCTTC	CASNGGTGGNGYTF	TRBD1	NA	TRBV6-5	TRBJ1-2
TGCGCCAGCAGAGGGACAGGGGGTAGGGAGCAGTACTTC	CASRGTGGREQYF	TRBD1	NA	TRBV4-1	TRBJ2-7
TGTGCCAGCAGCCCCACTTACTACGAGCAGTACTTC	CASSPTYYEQYF	NA	NA	TRBV6-1	TRBJ2-7
TGTGCCAGCAGCTTGCCCCCCCCCGGGACAGGGGGAAAGAATGAAAAACTGTTTTTT	CASSLPPPGTGGKNEKLFF	TRBD1	few	TRBV7-2	TRBJ1-4
TGTGCCAGCAGCGTTCAGGGGGGCACTGAAGCTTTCTTT	CASSVQGGTEAFF	TRBD1	NA	TRBV9	TRBJ1-1
TGCGCCAGCAGCTTGGGGACAGGGGGCGCCGGGCAGCCCCAGCATTTT	CASSLGTGGAGQPQHF	TRBD1	NA	TRBV5-1	TRBJ1-5
TGTGCCAGCAGTGAAGGGGGCAGGGGAGTCAGTGGCTACACCTTC	CASSEGGRGVSGYTF	NA	NA	TRBV6-1	TRBJ1-2
TGTGCCAGCACTCTGAGGCAGGGGTCCTACGAGCAGTACTTC	CASTLRQGSYEQYF	NA	NA	TRBV28	TRBJ2-7
TGTGCCAGCAGCAAACACAGGGAAGAGGCCCAGCATTTT	CASSKHREEAQHF	NA	NA	TRBV7-9	TRBJ1-5
TGTGCCAGCAGATTAAATTGGCAGGGGGCTGGGGCTGAAGCTTTCTTT	CASRLNWQGAGAEAFF	TRBD1	NA	TRBV5-8	TRBJ1-1
TGTGCCAGCAGTTATGGGACAGGACGCTACGAGCAGTACTTC	CASSYGTGRYEQYF	TRBD1	NA	TRBV6-6	TRBJ2-7
TGTGCCAGCTCACAAGAATTTCACAGGGGGCGGACTGAAGCTTTCTTT	CASSQEFHRGRTEAFF	TRBD1	NA	TRBV18	TRBJ1-1
TGTGCCAGCAGTTTTTATCAGGGACAGGTGGTGGAGACCCAGTACTTC	CASSFYQGQVVETQYF	TRBD1	NA	TRBV28	TRBJ2-5
TGTGCCAGCAGTTACAATGAGGGACTTCAGCCCCAGCATTTT	CASSYNEGLQPQHF	NA	NA	TRBV6-6	TRBJ1-5
TGTGCCAGCAGTGAGCCAGGCTCTGGGGCCAACGTCCTGACTTTC	CASSEPGSGANVLTF	NA	NA	TRBV6-1	TRBJ2-6
TGTGCCATCACCTCGGACAGTCTCGGTCCCGGGGAGCTGTTTTTT	CAITSDSLGPGELFF	NA	NA	TRBV10-3	TRBJ2-2
TGCAGCGTCACTAGCGGGGGAAGCTCCTACAATGAGCAGTTCTTC	CSVTSGGSSYNEQFF	TRBD2	few	TRBV29-1	TRBJ2-1
TGTGCCAGTAGTGTATCTAATTCGAACACCGGGGAGCTGTTTTTT	CASSVSNSNTGELFF	NA	NA	TRBV19	TRBJ2-2
TGTGCCAGCTCACCTGTTCTGCAGGATACGCAGTATTTT	CASSPVLQDTQYF	NA	NA	TRBV18	TRBJ2-3
TGTGCCAGCAGTGAGCCGGGACAGGGGAGTTCCAATGAGCAGTTCTTC	CASSEPGQGSSNEQFF	TRBD1	NA	TRBV27	TRBJ2-1
TGTGCCAGCTCCCCGAGATCCGGGGAGCTGTTTTTT	CASSPRSGELFF	NA	NA	TRBV18	TRBJ2-2
TGCGCCAGCAGTGACCGGGCAGGGGGGAGTAACTATGGCTACACCTTC	CASSDRAGGSNYGYTF	TRBD1	NA	TRBV10-1	TRBJ1-2
TGCGCCAGCAATCCTCCCGGGACTAGGGTCTTTGGAGAGCAGTTCTTC	CASNPPGTRVFGEQFF	TRBD2	NA	TRBV10-2	TRBJ2-1
TGTGCCATCAGTGGGGCAGGGGGCCCCACCGGGGAGCTGTTTTTT	CAISGAGGPTGELFF	TRBD1	NA	TRBV10-3	TRBJ2-2